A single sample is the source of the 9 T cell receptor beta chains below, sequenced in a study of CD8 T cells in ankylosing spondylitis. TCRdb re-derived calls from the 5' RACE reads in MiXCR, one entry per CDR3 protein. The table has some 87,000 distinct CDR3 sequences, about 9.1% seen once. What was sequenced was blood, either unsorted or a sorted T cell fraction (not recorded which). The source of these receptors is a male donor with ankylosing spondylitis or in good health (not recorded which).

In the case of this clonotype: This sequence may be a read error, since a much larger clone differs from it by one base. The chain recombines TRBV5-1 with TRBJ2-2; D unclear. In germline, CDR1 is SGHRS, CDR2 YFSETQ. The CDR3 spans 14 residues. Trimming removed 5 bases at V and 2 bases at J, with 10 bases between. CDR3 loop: CASRDDFNTGELFF. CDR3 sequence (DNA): TGCGCCAGCAGGGACGACTTCAACACCGGGGAGCTGTTTTTT.

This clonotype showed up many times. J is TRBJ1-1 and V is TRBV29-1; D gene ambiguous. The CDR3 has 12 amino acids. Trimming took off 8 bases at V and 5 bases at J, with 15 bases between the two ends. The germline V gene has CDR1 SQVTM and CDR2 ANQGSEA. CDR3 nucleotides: TGCAGCACGAGAGAGGGAGAAACTGAAGCTTTCTTT. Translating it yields CSTREGETEAFF.

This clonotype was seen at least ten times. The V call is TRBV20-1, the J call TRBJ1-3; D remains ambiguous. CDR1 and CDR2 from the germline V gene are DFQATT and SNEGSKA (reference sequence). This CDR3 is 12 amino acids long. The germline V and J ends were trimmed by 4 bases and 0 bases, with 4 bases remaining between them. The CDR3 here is CSAKASGNTIYF. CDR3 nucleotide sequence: TGCAGTGCTAAGGCCTCTGGAAACACCATATATTTT.

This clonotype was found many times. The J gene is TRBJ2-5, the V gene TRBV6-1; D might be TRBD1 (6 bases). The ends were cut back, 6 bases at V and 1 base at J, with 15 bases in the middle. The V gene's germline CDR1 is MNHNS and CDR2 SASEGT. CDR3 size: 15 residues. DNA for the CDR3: TGTGCCAGCAGAGGCGGACAGATGATCCAAGAGACCCAGTACTTC. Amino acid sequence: CASRGGQMIQETQYF.

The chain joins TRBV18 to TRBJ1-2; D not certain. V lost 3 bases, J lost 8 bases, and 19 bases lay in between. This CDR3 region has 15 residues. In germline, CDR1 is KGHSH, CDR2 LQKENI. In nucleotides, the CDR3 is TGTGCCAGCTCACCGGTCCAGGAAAACTATGGCGGCTACACCTTC. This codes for CASSPVQENYGGYTF.

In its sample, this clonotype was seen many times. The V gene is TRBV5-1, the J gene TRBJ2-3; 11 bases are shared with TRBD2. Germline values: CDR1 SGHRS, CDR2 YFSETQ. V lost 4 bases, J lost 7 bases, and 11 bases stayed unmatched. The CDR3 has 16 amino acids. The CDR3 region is CASSPDPGLAENTQYF. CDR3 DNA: TGCGCCAGCAGCCCCGATCCGGGACTAGCGGAAAATACGCAGTATTTT. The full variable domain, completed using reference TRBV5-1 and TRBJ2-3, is KAGVTQTPRYLIKTRGQQVTLSCSPISGHRSVSWYQQTPGQGLQFLFEYFSETQRNKGNFPGRFSGRQFSNSRSEMNVSTLELGDSALYLCASSPDPGLAENTQYFGPGTRLTVL.

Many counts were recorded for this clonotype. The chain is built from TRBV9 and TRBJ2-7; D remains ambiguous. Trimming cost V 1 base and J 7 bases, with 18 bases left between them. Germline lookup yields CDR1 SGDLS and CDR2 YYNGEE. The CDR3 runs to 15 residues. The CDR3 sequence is CASSVWADPSGEQYF. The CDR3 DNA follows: TGTGCCAGCAGCGTATGGGCAGACCCCTCGGGTGAGCAGTACTTC.

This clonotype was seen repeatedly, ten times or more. The CDR3 DNA follows: TGCGCCAGCAGACGGACCGGGACGGAGTACTACAATGAGCAGTTCTTC. Residues: CASRRTGTEYYNEQFF. The V and J genes are TRBV5-1 and TRBJ2-1, with D perhaps TRBD1 or TRBD2 (5 bases each). The CDR3 totals 16 residues. The V gene lost 5 bases and the J gene lost 3 bases, with 18 bases spanning the gap. CDR1 and CDR2 from the germline V gene are SGHRS and YFSETQ.

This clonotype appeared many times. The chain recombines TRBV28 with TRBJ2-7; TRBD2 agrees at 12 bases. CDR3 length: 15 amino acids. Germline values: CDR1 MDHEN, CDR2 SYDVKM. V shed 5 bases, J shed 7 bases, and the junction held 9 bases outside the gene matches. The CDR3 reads CASSPYTSGGNEQYF. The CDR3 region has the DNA TGTGCCAGCAGTCCATATACTAGCGGGGGGAATGAGCAGTACTTC.